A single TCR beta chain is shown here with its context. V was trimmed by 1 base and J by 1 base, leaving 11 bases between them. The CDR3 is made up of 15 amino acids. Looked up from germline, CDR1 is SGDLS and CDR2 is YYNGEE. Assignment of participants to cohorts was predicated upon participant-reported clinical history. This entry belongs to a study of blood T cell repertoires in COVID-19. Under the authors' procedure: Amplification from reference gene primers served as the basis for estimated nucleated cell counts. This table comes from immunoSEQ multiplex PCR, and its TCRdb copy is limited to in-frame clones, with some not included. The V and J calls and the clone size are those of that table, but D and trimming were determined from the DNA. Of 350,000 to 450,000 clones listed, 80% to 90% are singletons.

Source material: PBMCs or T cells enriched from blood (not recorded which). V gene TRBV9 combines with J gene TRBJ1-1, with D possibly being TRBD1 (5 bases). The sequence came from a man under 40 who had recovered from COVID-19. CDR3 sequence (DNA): TGTGCCAGCAGCGTATTTGCAGGGCCGAACACTGAAGCTTTCTTT. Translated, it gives CASSVFAGPNTEAFF.